This T cell receptor beta chain emerged from a study of regulatory T cells in long-lasting Graves disease. This clonotype has just a few counts. Noted time point: newly diagnosed GD, antithyroid drugs for less than 3 months. Preparation of the TCR library used RNA extracted from PBMCs. The CDR3 sequence is 15 residues long. Germline CDR1 and CDR2: SEHNR and FQNEAQ (reference sequence). V lost 3 bases to trimming and J lost 1 base; unmatched junction nucleotides: 6. TCR beta libraries were built with iRepertoire HTBI primers and Arm-PCR of CDR3 regions. TCRdb reprocessed the multiplex PCR reads via MiXCR and lists one record per CDR3 protein. This repertoire shows around 250,000 distinct CDR3 sequences, about 17% found once; its top ten account for 12% to 15%. These records were also assigned to another study, of T cells in Graves' hyperthyroidism and ophthalmopathy.

This chain uses TRBV7-9 with TRBJ2-7; 7 nucleotides agree with TRBD2. The input for sequencing was peripheral blood mononuclear cells (PBMCs), taken at new diagnosis, from a patient treated with antithyroid drugs. The sequence was collected from a woman between 25 and 40 years old with Graves disease. The CDR3 sequence: CASSLGGATSYEQYF. As DNA, the CDR3 is TGTGCCAGCAGCTTGGGAGGGGCTACGTCCTACGAGCAGTACTTC.